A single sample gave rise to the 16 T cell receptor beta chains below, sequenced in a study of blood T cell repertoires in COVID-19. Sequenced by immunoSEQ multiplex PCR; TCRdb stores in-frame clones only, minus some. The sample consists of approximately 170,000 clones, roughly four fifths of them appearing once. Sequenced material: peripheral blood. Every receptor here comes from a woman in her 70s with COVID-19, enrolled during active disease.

DNA for the CDR3: TGTGCCAGCAGCTTGACAGCAAGGGCGGCCACCTTC. Amino acid sequence: CASSLTARAATF. J is TRBJ1-2 and V is TRBV7-8, with D perhaps TRBD1 (5 bases). V was shortened by 3 bases and J by 13 bases, with 15 bases between the two germline ends. Germline CDR1 reads SGHVS; CDR2 reads FQNEAQ. The CDR3 totals 12 residues.

This chain's CDR3 is CSVERIRQGTGKFF. The CDR3 region has the DNA TGCAGCGTTGAAAGGATAAGACAGGGAACGGGAAAGTTCTTC. The chain is built from TRBV29-1 and TRBJ2-1; 7 bases are a match to TRBD1. CDR1 SQVTM and CDR2 ANQGSEA come from the germline V gene. This CDR3 is 14 amino acids long. Unmatched junction bases numbered 15, after V lost 2 bases and J lost 14 bases.

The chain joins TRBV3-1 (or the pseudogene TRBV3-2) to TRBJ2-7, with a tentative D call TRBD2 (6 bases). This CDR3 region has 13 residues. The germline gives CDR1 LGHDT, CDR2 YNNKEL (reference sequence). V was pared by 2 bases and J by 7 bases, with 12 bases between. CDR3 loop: CASSQRGAGEQYF. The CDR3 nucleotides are TGTGCCAGCAGCCAACGGGGAGCGGGTGAGCAGTACTTC.

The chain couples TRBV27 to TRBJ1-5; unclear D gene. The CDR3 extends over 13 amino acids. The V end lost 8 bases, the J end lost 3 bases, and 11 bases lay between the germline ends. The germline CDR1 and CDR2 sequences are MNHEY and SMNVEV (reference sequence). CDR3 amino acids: CASAASFNQPQHF. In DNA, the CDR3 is TGTGCCAGCGCCGCTAGTTTCAATCAGCCCCAGCATTTT.

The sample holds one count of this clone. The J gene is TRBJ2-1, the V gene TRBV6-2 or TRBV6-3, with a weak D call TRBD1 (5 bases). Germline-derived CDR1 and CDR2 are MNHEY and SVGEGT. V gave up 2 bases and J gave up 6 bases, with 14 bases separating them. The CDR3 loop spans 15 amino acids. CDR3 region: CASSYVRVGVNEQFF. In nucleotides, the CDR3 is TGTGCCAGCAGTTACGTCAGGGTGGGTGTCAATGAGCAGTTCTTC.

The CDR3 sequence is CASRKGTGSREQYF. The CDR3 DNA is TGTGCCAGTCGGAAGGGGACAGGGAGCAGGGAGCAGTACTTC. This chain connects TRBV19 to TRBJ2-7, with 9 bases identical to TRBD1. Looked up from germline, CDR1 is LNHDA and CDR2 is SQIVND (reference sequence). The CDR3 contains 14 residues. With V trimmed by 8 bases and J by 7 bases, 12 bases remained unmatched.

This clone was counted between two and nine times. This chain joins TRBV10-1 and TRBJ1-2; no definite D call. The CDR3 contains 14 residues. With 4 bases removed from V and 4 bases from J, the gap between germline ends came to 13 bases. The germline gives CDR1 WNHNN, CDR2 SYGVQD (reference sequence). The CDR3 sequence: CASSARESGYGYTF. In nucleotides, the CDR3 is TGCGCCAGCAGTGCCCGGGAGTCTGGCTATGGCTACACCTTC.

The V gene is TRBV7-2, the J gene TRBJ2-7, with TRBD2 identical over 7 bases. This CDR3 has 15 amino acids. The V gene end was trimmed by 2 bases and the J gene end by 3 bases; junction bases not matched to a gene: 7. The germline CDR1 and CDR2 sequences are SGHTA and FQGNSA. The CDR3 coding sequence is TGTGCCAGCAGCTTATTCGCTAGCGGACTCTACGAGCAGTACTTC. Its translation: CASSLFASGLYEQYF.

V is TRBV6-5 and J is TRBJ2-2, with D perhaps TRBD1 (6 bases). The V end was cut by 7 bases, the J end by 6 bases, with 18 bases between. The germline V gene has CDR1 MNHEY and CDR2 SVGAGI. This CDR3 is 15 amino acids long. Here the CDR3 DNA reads TGTGCCAGCAACGGCGGACAGCGAACATCCGGGGAGCTGTTTTTT. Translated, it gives CASNGGQRTSGELFF.

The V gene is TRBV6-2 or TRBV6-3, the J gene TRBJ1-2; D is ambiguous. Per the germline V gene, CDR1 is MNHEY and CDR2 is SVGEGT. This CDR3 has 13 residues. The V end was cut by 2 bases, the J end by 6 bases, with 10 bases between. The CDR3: CASSYGQFNGYTF. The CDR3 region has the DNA TGTGCCAGCAGTTACGGGCAGTTTAATGGCTACACCTTC.

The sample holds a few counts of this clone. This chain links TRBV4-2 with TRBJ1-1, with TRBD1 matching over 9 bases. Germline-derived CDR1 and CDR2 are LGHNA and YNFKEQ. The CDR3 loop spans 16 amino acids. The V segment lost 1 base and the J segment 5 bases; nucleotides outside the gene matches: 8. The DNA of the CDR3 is TGTGCCAGCAGCCAAGCGTTAACAGGGGGCGGGACTGAAGCTTTCTTT. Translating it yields CASSQALTGGGTEAFF.

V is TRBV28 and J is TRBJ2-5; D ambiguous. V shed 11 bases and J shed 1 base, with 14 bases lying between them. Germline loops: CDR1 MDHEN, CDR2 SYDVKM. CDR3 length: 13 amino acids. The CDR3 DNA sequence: TGTGCCCTCGCCCCCGCGGCCCAAGAGACCCAGTACTTC. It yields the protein CALAPAAQETQYF. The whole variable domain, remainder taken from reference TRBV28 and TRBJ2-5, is DVKVTQSSRYLVKRTGEKVFLECVQDMDHENMFWYRQDPGLGLRLIYFSYDVKMKEKGDIPEGYSVSREKKERFSLILESASTNQTSMYLCALAPAAQETQYFGPGTRLLVL.

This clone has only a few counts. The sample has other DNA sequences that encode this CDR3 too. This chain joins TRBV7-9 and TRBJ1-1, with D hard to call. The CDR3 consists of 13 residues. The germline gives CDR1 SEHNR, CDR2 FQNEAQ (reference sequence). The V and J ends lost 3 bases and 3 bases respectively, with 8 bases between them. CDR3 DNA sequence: TGTGCCAGCAGCTTGACGGGAGACACTGAAGCTTTCTTT. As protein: CASSLTGDTEAFF.

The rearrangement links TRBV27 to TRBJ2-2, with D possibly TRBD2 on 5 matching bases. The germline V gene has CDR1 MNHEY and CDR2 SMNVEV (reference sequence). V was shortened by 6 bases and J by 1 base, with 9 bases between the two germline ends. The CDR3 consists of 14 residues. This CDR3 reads CASRRSGNTGELFF. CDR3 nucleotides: TGTGCCAGCAGGCGAAGCGGGAACACCGGGGAGCTGTTTTTT.

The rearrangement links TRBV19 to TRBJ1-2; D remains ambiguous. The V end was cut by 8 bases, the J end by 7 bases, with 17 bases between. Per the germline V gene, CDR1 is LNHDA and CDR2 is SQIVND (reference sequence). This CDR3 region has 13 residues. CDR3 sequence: CASSPKRETGYTF. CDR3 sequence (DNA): TGTGCCAGTTCCCCTAAAAGGGAGACTGGCTACACCTTC.

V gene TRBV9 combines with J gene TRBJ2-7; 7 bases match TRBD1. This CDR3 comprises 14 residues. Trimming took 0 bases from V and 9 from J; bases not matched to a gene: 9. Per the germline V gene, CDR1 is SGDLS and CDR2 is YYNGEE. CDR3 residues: CASSVALQGVAQYF. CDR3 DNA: TGTGCCAGCAGCGTAGCCCTTCAGGGGGTAGCGCAGTACTTC.